The 32 T cell receptor beta chains in this list originate from one sample, sequenced in a study of blood T cell repertoires in COVID-19. Libraries were prepared by immunoSEQ multiplex PCR; TCRdb keeps only in-frame clonotypes and omits some of them. This table holds 250,000 or so clones, roughly nine tenths found once. The sequencing input was PBMCs or T cells enriched from blood (not recorded which). These receptors were taken from a man aged 30 to 45 who had recovered from COVID-19.

The chain joins TRBV4-3 to TRBJ1-4; a weak D match, TRBD1 (6 bases). The ends were cut back, 3 bases at V and 4 bases at J, with 12 bases in the middle. The CDR3 has 15 amino acids. Germline values: CDR1 LGHNA, CDR2 YSLEER. The CDR3 DNA is TGCGCCAGCAGCCACGGACAGTGGGTTAATGAAAAACTGTTTTTT. Its protein is CASSHGQWVNEKLFF.

The genes are TRBV30 and TRBJ2-2; tentative D call: TRBD2 (6 bases). CDR1 is GTSNPN and CDR2 is SVGIG in the germline V gene (reference sequence). The CDR3 consists of 13 residues. CDR3 in amino acids: CAWGAGTPGELFF. The DNA of the CDR3 is TGTGCTTGGGGCGCGGGGACCCCCGGGGAGCTGTTTTTT.

CDR3 coding DNA: TGTGCCAGCAGGCGGACAGGGGAACAGCCCCAGCATTTT. This sequence encodes CASRRTGEQPQHF. The gene calls are TRBV12-3 or TRBV12-4 and TRBJ1-5, with TRBD1 identical over 9 bases. This CDR3 comprises 13 residues. Losses at the gene ends were 6 bases for V and 7 bases for J; bases not matched to a gene: 4.

The chain links TRBV7-6 to TRBJ1-6; TRBD1 might be the D (6 bases). Germline CDR1 reads SGHVS; CDR2 reads FNYEAQ. V shed 1 base and J shed 6 bases, with 13 bases lying between them. The CDR3 length is 16 residues. The CDR3 reads CASSLVRGASNSPLHF. The CDR3 nucleotides are TGTGCCAGCAGCTTAGTACGGGGGGCTTCTAATTCACCCCTCCACTTT.

The chain links TRBV5-5 to TRBJ1-1, with 7 nucleotides matching TRBD1. The germline gives CDR1 SGHKS, CDR2 YYEKEE (reference sequence). Trimming cost V 5 bases and J 4 bases; bases outside gene matches: 8. The CDR3 length is 14 residues. The CDR3 coding sequence is TGTGCCAGCAGTCTAGGGGGCTCCTTCACTGAAGCTTTCTTT. It is translated as CASSLGGSFTEAFF. The full variable domain, with the rest looked up from reference TRBV5-5 and TRBJ1-1, is DAGVTQSPTHLIKTRGQQVTLRCSPISGHKSVSWYQQVLGQGPQFIFQYYEKEERGRGNFPDRFSARQFPNYSSELNVNALLLGDSALYLCASSLGGSFTEAFFGQGTRLTVV.

J is TRBJ1-3 and V is TRBV27; D call uncertain. There are 13 residues in the CDR3. CDR1 and CDR2 from the germline V gene are MNHEY and SMNVEV (reference sequence). Trimming cost V 3 bases and J 3 bases, with 6 bases left between them. CDR3: CASSLSGGNTIYF. The CDR3 region has the DNA TGTGCCAGCAGTTTGTCAGGTGGAAACACCATATATTTT.

V is TRBV2 and J is TRBJ1-6, with 7 bases lining up with TRBD1. This CDR3 region has 15 residues. The germline CDR1 and CDR2 sequences are SNHLY and FYNNEI. Trimming took 6 bases from V and 7 from J; bases not matched to a gene: 9. CDR3 residues: CASRDQGVRNSPLHF. In DNA form, the CDR3 reads TGTGCCAGCAGGGATCAGGGGGTAAGGAATTCACCCCTCCACTTT.

This rearrangement joins TRBV4-1 to TRBJ2-5; D unclear. The CDR3 runs to 15 residues. Looked up from germline, CDR1 is MGHRA and CDR2 is YSYEKL. V was pared by 1 base and J by 2 bases, with 11 bases between. The CDR3 is CASSQVGLLQETQYF. The CDR3 nucleotides read TGCGCCAGCAGCCAAGTTGGTCTCCTACAAGAGACCCAGTACTTC.

CDR3 DNA: TGTGCCAGCAGTGCTACAGGGGGCAATCAGCCCCAGCATTTT. Its protein product is CASSATGGNQPQHF. The J gene is TRBJ1-5, the V gene TRBV2; TRBD1 aligns across 7 bases. V was pared by 4 bases and J by 2 bases, with 2 bases of the junction left unmatched. This CDR3 spans 14 amino acids. Germline V lookup: CDR1 SNHLY, CDR2 FYNNEI.

The V call is TRBV4-2, the J call TRBJ2-3; 7 nucleotides match TRBD2. The CDR3 length is 14 residues. Germline loops: CDR1 LGHNA, CDR2 YNFKEQ. After removal of 5 bases from V and 2 bases from J, the junction contained 4 bases not matched to a gene. CDR3 region: CASSGLAATDTQYF. Written as DNA, the CDR3 is TGTGCCAGCAGCGGGCTAGCGGCCACAGATACGCAGTATTTT.

J is TRBJ1-1 and V is TRBV9; 11 bases match TRBD1. V was clipped by 0 bases and J by 6 bases; unmatched bases: 4. CDR3 size: 15 residues. The germline V gene encodes CDR1 SGDLS and CDR2 YYNGEE. As DNA, the CDR3 is TGTGCCAGCAGCGTAGTTGGGGACAGGGGGGCTGAAGCTTTCTTT. Translating it yields CASSVVGDRGAEAFF.

V usage is TRBV19 and J usage is TRBJ1-2; weak D call: TRBD1 (6 bases). CDR3 size: 15 residues. Germline V gene lookup returns CDR1 LNHDA and CDR2 SQIVND (reference sequence). V was clipped by 10 bases and J by 2 bases, with 20 bases between them. Here the CDR3 reads CATLRGAGNNYGYTF. The CDR3 bases are TGTGCCACTCTGCGGGGGGCGGGGAACAACTATGGCTACACCTTC.

The gene calls are TRBV11-2 and TRBJ2-2, with D hard to call. The CDR3 loop spans 14 amino acids. V lost 5 bases and J lost 6, with 13 bases in between. Germline V gene sequence: CDR1 SGHAT, CDR2 FQNNGV. CDR3: CASSASSTAGELFF. Here the CDR3 DNA reads TGTGCCAGCAGCGCCTCCTCTACCGCCGGGGAGCTGTTTTTT.

The J gene is TRBJ2-6, the V gene TRBV3-1 (or the pseudogene TRBV3-2), with D unclear. V lost 4 bases, J lost 2 bases, and 6 bases lay in between. The CDR3 has 14 residues. Germline V lookup: CDR1 LGHDT, CDR2 YNNKEL (reference sequence). The CDR3 region is CASSLIPGANVLTF. In DNA, the CDR3 is TGTGCCAGCAGCCTAATCCCTGGGGCCAACGTCCTGACTTTC.

The J gene is TRBJ1-5, the V gene TRBV19; the D is unclear. The V end lost 5 bases, the J end lost 5 bases, and 10 bases lay between the germline ends. Germline V CDR1 and CDR2: LNHDA, SQIVND (reference sequence). This CDR3 has 13 residues. CDR3 in amino acids: CASSRREDQPQHF. CDR3 DNA sequence: TGTGCCAGTAGTCGACGGGAGGATCAGCCCCAGCATTTT.

V gene TRBV6-5 combines with J gene TRBJ2-2, with 8 bases that match TRBD2. Trimming cost V 7 bases and J 0 bases; bases outside gene matches: 4. The CDR3 has 15 amino acids. Germline V lookup: CDR1 MNHEY, CDR2 SVGAGI. CDR3 DNA sequence: TGTGCCAGCATACTACTAGCGGCGAACACCGGGGAGCTGTTTTTT. Its translation: CASILLAANTGELFF.

The rearrangement links TRBV4-2 to TRBJ1-1, with 11 positions matching TRBD1. The CDR3 has 14 residues. The germline gives CDR1 LGHNA, CDR2 YNFKEQ. The V and J ends lost 4 bases and 6 bases, in that order; junction bases with no gene match: 4. CDR3 in DNA: TGTGCCAGCAGCCTGGGACAGGGGGTCTCTGAAGCTTTCTTT. Its translation: CASSLGQGVSEAFF.

The chain employs TRBV7-3 and TRBJ2-1; 10 nucleotides match TRBD2. The length of the CDR3 is 15 residues. The junction had 7 bases not matched to a gene; V was cut back by 4 bases and J by 7 bases. The germline gives CDR1 SGHTA, CDR2 FQGTGA. CDR3 coding DNA: TGTGCCAGCAGCTCCAGCGGGGGGGCGGCTAATGAGCAGTTCTTC. It yields the protein CASSSSGGAANEQFF.

The chain joins TRBV27 to TRBJ1-6; D remains ambiguous. CDR3 size: 15 residues. The germline CDR1 and CDR2 sequences are MNHEY and SMNVEV (reference sequence). Trimming removed 2 bases at V and 6 bases at J, with 11 bases between. CDR3 in amino acids: CASSLVGTANSPLHF. CDR3 sequence (DNA): TGTGCCAGCAGTTTAGTAGGTACAGCTAATTCACCCCTCCACTTT.

This chain links TRBV3-1 (or the pseudogene TRBV3-2) with TRBJ1-1, with no clear D. The CDR3 consists of 13 residues. The germline V gene has CDR1 LGHDT and CDR2 YNNKEL (reference sequence). V dropped 0 bases and J dropped 9 bases, with 11 bases sitting between them. CDR3 in amino acids: CASSQESGPKAFF. The CDR3 bases are TGTGCCAGCAGCCAAGAATCAGGCCCCAAAGCTTTCTTT.

The chain links TRBV12-5 to TRBJ1-1; 9 bases line up with TRBD1. V was pared by 1 base and J by 5 bases, with 8 bases of the junction left unmatched. The CDR3 contains 16 residues. Germline loops: CDR1 LGHNT, CDR2 FRNRAP. CDR3 nucleotide sequence: TGTGCTAGTGGTTTGGGGACGGGACAGGGAGAAACTGAAGCTTTCTTT. Translation gives CASGLGTGQGETEAFF.

V gene TRBV5-1 combines with J gene TRBJ2-5; 8 nucleotides line up with TRBD1. The V segment lost 4 bases and the J segment 1 base; nucleotides outside the gene matches: 3. The CDR3 has 14 residues. Germline CDR1 is SGHRS and CDR2 is YFSETQ. This CDR3 reads CASSLGQGQETQYF. The CDR3 region has the DNA TGCGCCAGCAGCCTTGGACAGGGCCAAGAGACCCAGTACTTC.

This chain uses TRBV11-1 with TRBJ2-1, with TRBD2 identical over 10 bases. The CDR3 runs 13 residues. V trimming: 7 bases; J trimming: 8 bases; junction bases outside the gene matches: 5. From germline, CDR1 is SGHAT and CDR2 FQDESV (reference sequence). This CDR3 reads CASKIAGGHEQFF. In DNA, the CDR3 is TGTGCCAGCAAGATAGCGGGGGGACATGAGCAGTTCTTC.

A single count supports this clone. The genes are TRBV12-5 and TRBJ2-1; a weak D match, TRBD1 (6 bases). Trimming stripped 7 bases from V and 2 bases from J, with 21 bases between. The germline V gene has CDR1 LGHNT and CDR2 FRNRAP. This CDR3 comprises 17 residues. CDR3 nucleotide sequence: TGTGCTAGTGCCCTAGACAGGCTAATCCTCACCTACAATGAGCAGTTCTTC. It translates to CASALDRLILTYNEQFF. Based on the CDR3 plus reference TRBV12-5 and TRBJ2-1, the full variable domain is DARVTQTPRHKVTEMGQEVTMRCQPILGHNTVFWYRQTMMQGLELLAYFRNRAPLDDSGMPKDRFSAEMPDATLATLKIQPSEPRDSAVYFCASALDRLILTYNEQFFGPGTRLTVL.

The chain carries TRBV3-1 (or the pseudogene TRBV3-2) and TRBJ2-5; 8 positions agree with TRBD1. Germline V gene data show CDR1 as LGHDT and CDR2 as YNNKEL (reference sequence). The CDR3 runs 15 residues. The V gene end was trimmed by 1 base and the J gene end by 5 bases; junction bases not matched to a gene: 6. CDR3 nucleotide sequence: TGTGCCAGCAGCCAAGGGCGACAGGGGCTGGAGACCCAGTACTTC. It encodes CASSQGRQGLETQYF.

J is TRBJ2-5 and V is TRBV5-1, with D possibly being TRBD1 (7 bases). Trimming left V 4 bases short and J 3 bases short, with 13 bases between. The germline V gene encodes CDR1 SGHRS and CDR2 YFSETQ. The CDR3 runs to 14 residues. As DNA, the CDR3 is TGCGCCAGCAGCGGAGGGACAGCCAAAGAGACCCAGTACTTC. It is translated as CASSGGTAKETQYF.

This rearrangement joins TRBV9 to TRBJ2-7; TRBD1 matches at 7 bases. Germline trimming cut 3 bases from V and 3 bases from J; bases unmatched to any gene: 3. Germline V gene lookup returns CDR1 SGDLS and CDR2 YYNGEE. This CDR3 region has 13 residues. DNA of the CDR3: TGTGCCAGCAGCGGGGACAGACACTACGAGCAGTACTTC. The encoded protein is CASSGDRHYEQYF. The whole variable domain, filled in from reference TRBV9 and TRBJ2-7, reads DSGVTQTPKHLITATGQRVTLRCSPRSGDLSVYWYQQSLDQGLQFLIQYYNGEERAKGNILERFSAQQFPDLHSELNLSSLELGDSALYFCASSGDRHYEQYFGPGTRLTVT.

The chain is built from TRBV19 and TRBJ1-3; D might be TRBD1 (6 bases). CDR1 and CDR2 (germline): LNHDA, SQIVND (reference sequence). The V end was cut by 8 bases, the J end by 1 base, with 18 bases between. CDR3 length: 16 amino acids. The CDR3 bases are TGTGCCAGTGGGGATCTTCGGGGGGCGTCTGGAAACACCATATATTTT. It specifies CASGDLRGASGNTIYF.

This chain uses TRBV21-1 with TRBJ1-2; TRBD1 is the table's D call, not checked against the DNA. TRBV21-1 is noted as a pseudogene. The CDR3 is made up of 17 amino acids. CDR3 coding DNA: TGTGCCAGCAGCAAAGAGAAAGGACAGGAGGTTAAGTATGGCTACACCTTC. This translates into CASSKEKGQEVKYGYTF.

This chain joins TRBV24-1 and TRBJ2-2; TRBD1 agrees at 9 bases. Trimming cost V 9 bases and J 7 bases; bases outside gene matches: 11. The germline gives CDR1 KGHDR, CDR2 SFDVKD. The CDR3 loop spans 15 amino acids. CDR3 protein: CATRPGTGFDGELFF. CDR3 nucleotide sequence: TGTGCCACCCGTCCAGGGACAGGGTTTGACGGGGAGCTGTTTTTT.

This chain links TRBV25-1 with TRBJ2-1; 13 bases fit TRBD2. J gave up 8 bases and V 6 bases, and 10 bases lay outside the gene matches. Looked up from germline, CDR1 is MGHDK and CDR2 is SYGVNS. This CDR3 has 16 amino acids. The CDR3 spells CASRELAGGPFHEQFF. In nucleotides, the CDR3 is TGTGCCAGCAGGGAACTAGCGGGAGGGCCGTTCCATGAGCAGTTCTTC.

This sequence joins TRBV19 and TRBJ2-1; 12 positions agree with TRBD2. Trimming took 5 bases from V and 15 from J; bases not matched to a gene: 8. The V gene's germline CDR1 is LNHDA and CDR2 SQIVND (reference sequence). There are 13 residues in the CDR3. CDR3 DNA: TGTGCCAGTAGTGTAACACTAGCGGGAGGACTGTTCTTC. This gives the protein CASSVTLAGGLFF. Full variable domain (rest looked up from reference TRBV19 and TRBJ2-1): DGGITQSPKYLFRKEGQNVTLSCEQNLNHDAMYWYRQDPGQGLRLIYYSQIVNDFQKGDIAEGYSVSREKKESFPLTVTSAQKNPTAFYLCASSVTLAGGLFFGPGTRLTVL.